Below, 20 T cell receptor beta chains from the same sample are listed, as sequenced in a study of OX40 agonist ivuxolimab in advanced cancers. Method: immunoSEQ multiplex PCR; TCRdb's copy keeps in-frame clones and lacks some. The sample contains tens of thousands of clones, 91% of which appear only once. Sample: CD4+ or CD8+ T cells sorted from blood, taken in a trial of the OX40 agonist ivuxolimab. All receptors derive from an adult with an advanced solid tumor such as melanoma, head and neck, liver or kidney cancer.

This chain connects TRBV27 to TRBJ1-1; 8 nucleotides agree with TRBD1. After removal of 5 bases from V and 6 bases from J, the junction contained 8 bases not matched to a gene. Germline-derived CDR1 and CDR2 are MNHEY and SMNVEV (reference sequence). The CDR3 covers 14 residues. The CDR3 is CASSKIQGASEAFF. CDR3 coding DNA: TGTGCCAGCAGTAAAATTCAGGGGGCTTCTGAAGCTTTCTTT.

V is TRBV9 and J is TRBJ1-2; no firm D call. The CDR3 is 14 amino acids. Looked up from germline, CDR1 is SGDLS and CDR2 is YYNGEE. Trimming took 0 bases from V and 4 from J, leaving 10 bases between them. The CDR3 loop reads CASSVAANPYGYTF. CDR3 DNA: TGTGCCAGCAGCGTAGCAGCCAACCCCTATGGCTACACCTTC.

The genes are TRBV18 and TRBJ2-2; unclear D gene. With 4 bases removed from V and 7 bases from J, the gap between germline ends came to 7 bases. The CDR3 has 12 residues. CDR1 and CDR2 from the germline V gene are KGHSH and LQKENI. The CDR3 nucleotides read TGTGCCAGCTCACTGTCGATCGGGGAGCTGTTTTTT. Translating gives CASSLSIGELFF.

This clone was counted a single time. V usage is TRBV27 and J usage is TRBJ1-6; 8 bases map to TRBD1. The J segment lost 7 bases and the V segment lost 8 bases, leaving 13 bases of the junction unmatched. The CDR3 spans 16 residues. The germline gives CDR1 MNHEY, CDR2 SMNVEV (reference sequence). In nucleotides, the CDR3 is TGTGCCAGCGGAAAGCCGCGACAGGGGTTGAATTCACCCCTCCACTTT. Protein sequence: CASGKPRQGLNSPLHF.

DNA of the CDR3: TGTGCCAGCAGAGATATAGAGGCGACCGGGGAGCTGTTTTTT. Its protein is CASRDIEATGELFF. This chain joins TRBV2 and TRBJ2-2; D call uncertain. The CDR3 contains 14 residues. CDR1 is SNHLY, CDR2 FYNNEI, per germline. Deletions cut 6 bases from V and 5 bases from J, with 13 bases between.

The V and J genes are TRBV7-2 and TRBJ2-3, with D perhaps TRBD2 (7 bases). Germline V gene sequence: CDR1 SGHTA, CDR2 FQGNSA. There are 15 residues in the CDR3. Trimming removed 6 bases from V and 3 bases from J, with 16 bases in between. The CDR3, as DNA: TGTGCCAGCAGAAAAGCCCGGGGGGCAACAGATACGCAGTATTTT. This codes for CASRKARGATDTQYF.

In its sample, this clone was seen once. This chain links TRBV7-9 with TRBJ2-3; unclear D gene. Germline CDR1 and CDR2: SEHNR and FQNEAQ (reference sequence). V lost 5 bases to trimming and J lost 6 bases, with 9 bases between them. The CDR3 is made up of 12 amino acids. As DNA, the CDR3 is TGTGCCAGCAGCACGAGTGGTGATACGCAGTATTTT. Amino acids: CASSTSGDTQYF. The full variable domain, completed using reference TRBV7-9 and TRBJ2-3, is DTGVSQNPRHKITKRGQNVTFRCDPISEHNRLYWYRQTLGQGPEFLTYFQNEAQLEKSRLLSDRFSAERPKGSFSTLEIQRTEQGDSAMYLCASSTSGDTQYFGPGTRLTVL.

V and J are TRBV30 and TRBJ1-2; TRBD1 matches at 7 bases. Germline V gene sequence: CDR1 GTSNPN, CDR2 SVGIG (reference sequence). Trimming took 0 bases from V and 4 from J; bases not matched to a gene: 5. This CDR3 region has 14 residues. CDR3 amino acids: CAWSVRTGGYGYTF. The CDR3 coding sequence is TGTGCCTGGAGTGTCAGGACAGGAGGCTATGGCTACACCTTC.

The chain joins TRBV29-1 to TRBJ1-1; D is perhaps TRBD1 (5 bases). CDR3 length: 13 residues. Germline values: CDR1 SQVTM, CDR2 ANQGSEA. V shed 2 bases and J shed 2 bases, with 9 bases lying between them. The CDR3 nucleotides are TGCAGCGTTGAAAGGACATACAACACTGAAGCTTTCTTT. This encodes CSVERTYNTEAFF.

The CDR3 DNA reads TGTGCCAGCAGCACAGGGGCAAGCTCCTACAATGAGCAGTTCTTC. Translated: CASSTGASSYNEQFF. The rearrangement joins TRBV7-3 to TRBJ2-1; TRBD1 aligns across 7 bases. Germline assignment: CDR1 SGHTA and CDR2 FQGTGA. This CDR3 spans 15 amino acids. The ends lost 5 bases at V and 0 bases at J; junction bases unmatched: 4. Full variable domain (rest looked up from reference TRBV7-3 and TRBJ2-1): GAGVSQTPSNKVTEKGKYVELRCDPISGHTALYWYRQSLGQGPEFLIYFQGTGAADDSGLPNDRFFAVRPEGSVSTLKIQRTERGDSAVYLCASSTGASSYNEQFFGPGTRLTVL.

This clone occurred once. The rearrangement links TRBV23-1 to TRBJ2-7, with TRBD2 matching over 7 bases. TRBV23-1 counts as an open reading frame of uncertain function. V dropped 4 bases and J dropped 9; count of bases not matched to a gene: 15. The CDR3 runs 15 residues. This CDR3 reads CASSLPRAREVGQYF. Here the CDR3 DNA reads TGCGCCAGCAGTCTTCCGCGGGCTCGGGAGGTCGGGCAGTACTTC.

The chain recombines TRBV2 with TRBJ2-7, with TRBD1 matching over 10 bases. Looked up from germline, CDR1 is SNHLY and CDR2 is FYNNEI. This CDR3 contains 14 residues. V lost 7 bases to trimming and J lost 3 bases; unmatched junction nucleotides: 6. Written as DNA, the CDR3 is TGTGCCAGCACCCGGGACAGGGGTGGCTACGAGCAGTACTTC. The encoded protein is CASTRDRGGYEQYF.

This clone was seen only once. The CDR3 sequence is CASSRASYEQYF. DNA for the CDR3: TGTGCCAGCTCACGGGCCTCCTACGAGCAGTACTTC. The V gene is TRBV18, the J gene TRBJ2-7, with D unresolved. V was shortened by 4 bases and J by 0 bases, with 4 bases between the two germline ends. The CDR3 consists of 12 residues. CDR1 is KGHSH, CDR2 LQKENI, per germline.

V gene TRBV2 combines with J gene TRBJ2-5; 8 nucleotides line up with TRBD2. The CDR3 contains 15 residues. Germline V gene lookup returns CDR1 SNHLY and CDR2 FYNNEI. V trimming: 8 bases; J trimming: 4 bases; junction bases outside the gene matches: 12. CDR3 region: CASSPRRLAGETQYF. The CDR3 DNA reads TGTGCCAGCTCTCCCAGGAGGCTAGCGGGAGAGACCCAGTACTTC.

The chain uses TRBV21-1 and TRBJ1-4; no DNA check was done on the table's D call, TRBD1. TRBV21-1 has pseudogene status. This CDR3 is built from 19 residues. DNA for the CDR3: TGTGCCAGCAGCAAATGGGGCCTCGGACAGGGACGGAATAATGAAAAACTGTTTTTT. As protein: CASSKWGLGQGRNNEKLFF.

The chain recombines TRBV30 with TRBJ2-6; tentatively, D is TRBD1 (5 bases). The CDR3 sequence is 13 residues long. The germline CDR1 and CDR2 sequences are GTSNPN and SVGIG (reference sequence). V gave up 4 bases and J gave up 2 bases, with 6 bases separating them. Here the CDR3 reads CAWKQAGANVLTF. CDR3 DNA sequence: TGTGCCTGGAAACAGGCTGGGGCCAACGTCCTGACTTTC.

The chain combines TRBV7-2 with TRBJ2-1; 10 bases fit TRBD2. V was clipped by 5 bases and J by 8 bases; unmatched bases: 15. CDR1 is SGHTA, CDR2 FQGNSA, per germline. The CDR3 consists of 17 residues. As DNA, the CDR3 is TGTGCCAGCAGCCCCTTACCCTTTAGCGGGGGGAGGGATGAGCAGTTCTTC. Its translation is CASSPLPFSGGRDEQFF.

V and J are TRBV6-1 and TRBJ2-5; D is undetermined. Germline values: CDR1 MNHNS, CDR2 SASEGT. This CDR3 is built from 14 residues. V was pared by 4 bases and J by 1 base, with 10 bases between. The DNA of the CDR3 is TGTGCCAGCAGTGCCCAGCTTACCCAAGAGACCCAGTACTTC. Protein: CASSAQLTQETQYF.

This chain connects TRBV30 to TRBJ1-2; D not certain. Trimming left V 3 bases short and J 5 bases short, with 10 bases between. The CDR3 sequence is 12 residues long. Germline CDR1 is GTSNPN and CDR2 is SVGIG (reference sequence). DNA of the CDR3: TGTGCCTGGAGCACAACAAGATATGGCTACACCTTC. It yields the protein CAWSTTRYGYTF. Filled out from reference TRBV30 and TRBJ1-2, the complete variable domain reads SQTIHQWPATLVQPVGSPLSLECTVEGTSNPNLYWYRQAAGRGLQLLFYSVGIGQISSEVPQNLSASRPQDRQFILSSKKLLLSDSGFYLCAWSTTRYGYTFGSGTRLTVV.

The chain combines TRBV21-1 with TRBJ2-3; no check of the table's D call, TRBD1, against the DNA was made. TRBV21-1 is recorded as a pseudogene. CDR3 length: 20 residues. The CDR3 loop reads CASSHLQGGVSSTFADTQYF. CDR3 DNA: TGTGCCAGCAGTCATTTGCAAGGGGGTGTAAGTTCGACCTTCGCAGATACGCAGTATTTT.